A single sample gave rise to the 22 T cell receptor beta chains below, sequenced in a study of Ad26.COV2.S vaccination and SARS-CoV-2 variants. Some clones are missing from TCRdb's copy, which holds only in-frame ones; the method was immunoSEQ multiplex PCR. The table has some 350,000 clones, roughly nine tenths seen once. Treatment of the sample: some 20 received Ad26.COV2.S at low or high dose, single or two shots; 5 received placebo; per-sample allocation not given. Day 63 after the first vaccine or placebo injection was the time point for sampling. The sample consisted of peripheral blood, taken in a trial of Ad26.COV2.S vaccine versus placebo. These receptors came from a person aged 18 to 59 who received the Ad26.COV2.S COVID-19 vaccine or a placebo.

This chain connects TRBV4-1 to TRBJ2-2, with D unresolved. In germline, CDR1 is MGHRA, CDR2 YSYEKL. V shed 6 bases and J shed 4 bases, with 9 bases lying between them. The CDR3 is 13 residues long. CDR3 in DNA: TGCGCCAGCAGTCTGGATCTCACCGGGGAGCTGTTTTTT. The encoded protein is CASSLDLTGELFF.

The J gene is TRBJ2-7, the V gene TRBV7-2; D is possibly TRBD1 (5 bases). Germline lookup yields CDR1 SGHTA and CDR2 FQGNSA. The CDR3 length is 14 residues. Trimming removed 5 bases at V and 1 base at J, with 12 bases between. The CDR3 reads CASSATVYSYEQYV. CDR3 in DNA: TGTGCCAGCAGCGCGACAGTTTATTCCTACGAGCAGTACGTC.

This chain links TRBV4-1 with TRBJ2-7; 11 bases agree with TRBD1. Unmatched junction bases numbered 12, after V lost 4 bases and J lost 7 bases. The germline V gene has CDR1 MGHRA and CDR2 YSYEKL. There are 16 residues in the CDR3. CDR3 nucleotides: TGCGCCAGCAGCCCCCTTCCGGACAGGGGGCTAGGAGAGCAGTACGTC. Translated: CASSPLPDRGLGEQYV.

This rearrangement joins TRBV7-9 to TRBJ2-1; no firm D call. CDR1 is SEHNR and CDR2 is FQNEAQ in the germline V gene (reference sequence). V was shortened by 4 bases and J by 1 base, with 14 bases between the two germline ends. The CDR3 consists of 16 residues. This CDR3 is CASSSPTGQSYNEQFF. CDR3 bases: TGTGCCAGCAGCTCCCCGACGGGTCAGTCCTACAATGAGCAGTTCTTC.

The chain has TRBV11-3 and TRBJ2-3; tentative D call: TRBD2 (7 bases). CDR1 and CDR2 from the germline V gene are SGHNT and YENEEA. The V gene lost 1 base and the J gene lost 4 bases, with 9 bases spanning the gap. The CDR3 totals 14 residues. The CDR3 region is CASSLAGGADTQYF. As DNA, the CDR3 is TGTGCCAGCAGCTTAGCGGGGGGCGCAGATACGCAGTATTTT.

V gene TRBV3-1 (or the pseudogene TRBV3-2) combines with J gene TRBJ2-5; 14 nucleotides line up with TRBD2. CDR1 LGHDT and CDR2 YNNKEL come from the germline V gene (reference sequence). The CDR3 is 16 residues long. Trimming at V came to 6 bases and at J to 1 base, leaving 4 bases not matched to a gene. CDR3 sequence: CASSSGLAGAQETQYF. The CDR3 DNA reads TGTGCCAGCAGTTCGGGACTAGCGGGGGCCCAAGAGACCCAGTACTTC.

CDR3 region: CASRVGTGGNQPQHF. DNA of the CDR3: TGTGCCAGTAGAGTGGGGACAGGGGGCAATCAGCCCCAGCATTTT. The gene calls are TRBV19 and TRBJ1-5; TRBD1 matches 10 bases. V gave up 6 bases and J gave up 2 bases; unmatched junction bases: 4. This CDR3 region has 15 residues. Germline CDR1 LNHDA, CDR2 SQIVND (reference sequence).

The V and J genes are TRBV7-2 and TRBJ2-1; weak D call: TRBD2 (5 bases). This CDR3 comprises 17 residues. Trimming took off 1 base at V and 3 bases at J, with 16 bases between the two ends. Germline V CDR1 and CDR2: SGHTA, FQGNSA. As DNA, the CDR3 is TGTGCCAGCAGCTTAGACGGACTCCTCCGCGACTACAATGAGCAGTTCTTC. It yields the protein CASSLDGLLRDYNEQFF.

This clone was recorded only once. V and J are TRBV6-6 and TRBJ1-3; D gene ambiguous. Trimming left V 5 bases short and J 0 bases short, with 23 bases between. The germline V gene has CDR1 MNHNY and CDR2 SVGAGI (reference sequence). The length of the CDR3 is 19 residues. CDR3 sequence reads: CASSRWVWNRRNSGNTIYF. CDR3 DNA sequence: TGTGCCAGCAGTCGGTGGGTATGGAACAGAAGAAACTCTGGAAACACCATATATTTT.

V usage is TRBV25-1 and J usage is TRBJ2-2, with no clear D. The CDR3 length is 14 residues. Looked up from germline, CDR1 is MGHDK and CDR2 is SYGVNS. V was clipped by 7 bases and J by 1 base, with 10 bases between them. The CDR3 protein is CASMTEMNTGELFF. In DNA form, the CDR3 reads TGTGCCAGCATGACGGAGATGAACACCGGGGAGCTGTTTTTT.

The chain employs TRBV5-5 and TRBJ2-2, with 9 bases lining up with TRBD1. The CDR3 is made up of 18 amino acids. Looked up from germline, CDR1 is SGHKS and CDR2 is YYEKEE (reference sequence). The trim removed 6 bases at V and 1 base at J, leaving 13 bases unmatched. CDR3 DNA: TGTGCCAGCACCGAACCGGGACAGGGTTCACTGAACACCGGGGAGCTGTTTTTT. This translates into CASTEPGQGSLNTGELFF.

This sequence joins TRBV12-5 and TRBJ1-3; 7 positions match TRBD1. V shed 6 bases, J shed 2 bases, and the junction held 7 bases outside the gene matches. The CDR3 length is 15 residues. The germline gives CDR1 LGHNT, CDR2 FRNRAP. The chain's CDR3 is CASGSGQRPGNTIYF. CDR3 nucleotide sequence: TGTGCTAGTGGGTCGGGACAGCGACCTGGAAACACCATATATTTT.

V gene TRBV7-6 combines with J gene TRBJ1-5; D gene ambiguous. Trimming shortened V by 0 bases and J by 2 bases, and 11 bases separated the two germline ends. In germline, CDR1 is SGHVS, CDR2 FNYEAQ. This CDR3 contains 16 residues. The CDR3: CASSLARRRGNQPQHF. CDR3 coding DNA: TGTGCCAGCAGCTTAGCGAGGAGGAGGGGCAATCAGCCCCAGCATTTT.

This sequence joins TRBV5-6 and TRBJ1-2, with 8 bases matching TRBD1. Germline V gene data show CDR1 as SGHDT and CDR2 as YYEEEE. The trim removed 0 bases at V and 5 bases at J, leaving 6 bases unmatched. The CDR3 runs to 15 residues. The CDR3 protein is CASSLGQGAWYGYTF. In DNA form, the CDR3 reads TGTGCCAGCAGCTTGGGTCAGGGGGCATGGTATGGCTACACCTTC.

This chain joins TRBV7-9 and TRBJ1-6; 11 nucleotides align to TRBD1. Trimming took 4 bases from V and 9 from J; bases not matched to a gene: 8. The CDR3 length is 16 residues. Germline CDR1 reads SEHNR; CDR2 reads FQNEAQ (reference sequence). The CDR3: CASSSYGQGAISPLHF. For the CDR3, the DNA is TGTGCCAGCAGCTCCTACGGACAGGGGGCTATTTCACCCCTCCACTTT.

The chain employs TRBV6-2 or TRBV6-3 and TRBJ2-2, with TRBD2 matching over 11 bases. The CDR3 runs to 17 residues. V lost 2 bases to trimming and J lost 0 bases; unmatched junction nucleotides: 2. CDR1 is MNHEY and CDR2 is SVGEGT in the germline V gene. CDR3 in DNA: TGTGCCAGCAGTTACCCTAGCGGGGGGCCGAACACCGGGGAGCTGTTTTTT. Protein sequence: CASSYPSGGPNTGELFF.

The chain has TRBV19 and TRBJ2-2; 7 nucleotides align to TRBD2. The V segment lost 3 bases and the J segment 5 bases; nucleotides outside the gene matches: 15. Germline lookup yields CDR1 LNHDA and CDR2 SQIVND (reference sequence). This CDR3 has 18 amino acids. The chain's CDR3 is CASSISITSASLTGELFF. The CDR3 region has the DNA TGTGCCAGTAGTATCTCCATCACTAGCGCAAGTCTAACCGGGGAGCTGTTTTTT.

CDR3 region: CATSSRVSETQYF. DNA of the CDR3: TGTGCCACCAGCAGTAGGGTTTCGGAGACCCAGTACTTC. The gene calls are TRBV15 and TRBJ2-5; D not certain. V was cut by 3 bases and J by 5 bases, with 10 bases left in between. This CDR3 has 13 residues. Germline V CDR1 and CDR2: LNHNV, YYDKDF (reference sequence).

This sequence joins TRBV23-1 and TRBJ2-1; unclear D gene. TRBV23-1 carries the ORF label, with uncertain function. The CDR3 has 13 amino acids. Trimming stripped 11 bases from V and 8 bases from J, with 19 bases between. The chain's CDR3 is CARDPEVGDEQFF. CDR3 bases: TGCGCCCGCGACCCTGAGGTTGGGGATGAGCAGTTCTTC.

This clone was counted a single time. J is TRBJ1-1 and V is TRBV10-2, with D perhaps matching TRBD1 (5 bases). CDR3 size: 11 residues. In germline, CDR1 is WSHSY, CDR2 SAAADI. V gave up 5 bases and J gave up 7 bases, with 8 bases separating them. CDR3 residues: CASSPGSEAFF. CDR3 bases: TGCGCCAGCAGTCCAGGGAGTGAAGCTTTCTTT.

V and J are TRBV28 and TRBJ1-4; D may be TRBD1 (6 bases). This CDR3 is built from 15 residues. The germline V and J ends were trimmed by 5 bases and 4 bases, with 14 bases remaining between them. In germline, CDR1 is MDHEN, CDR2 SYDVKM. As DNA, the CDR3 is TGTGCCAGCAGTCGAGGGGGATCTCTTAATGAAAAACTGTTTTTT. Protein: CASSRGGSLNEKLFF.

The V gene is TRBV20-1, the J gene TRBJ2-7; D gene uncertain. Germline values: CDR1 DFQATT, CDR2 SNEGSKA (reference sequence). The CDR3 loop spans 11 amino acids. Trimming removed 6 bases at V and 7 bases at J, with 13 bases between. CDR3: CSARYLGEQYF. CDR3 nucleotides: TGCAGTGCCCGTTATCTGGGGGAGCAGTACTTC.